These 28 T cell receptor beta chains came from one sample sequenced in a study of a mutant IDH1 vaccine in newly diagnosed glioma. Time point described: week 11, during vaccination. Every vaccination contained 300 ug of the mutant IDH1 20-mer peptide and was paired with topical imiquimod. Assay used: immunoSEQ multiplex PCR; TCRdb lists only in-frame clones, some missing. Of roughly 48,000 clones listed, roughly 90% are singletons. Their antigens remain unidentified. This specimen was PBMCs, taken from a glioma patient whose treatment included an IDH1 peptide vaccine. The receptors shown here come from a man between 50 and 59 years old with glioma.

The V gene is TRBV11-2, the J gene TRBJ2-1, with 7 positions matching TRBD2. The CDR3 sequence is 16 residues long. In germline, CDR1 is SGHAT, CDR2 FQNNGV. V lost 1 base and J lost 6; bases outside the gene matches: 9. CDR3 protein: CASSLVAQRGVNEQFF. CDR3 DNA: TGTGCCAGCAGCTTAGTGGCCCAGCGGGGAGTCAATGAGCAGTTCTTC.

The CDR3 DNA sequence: TGTGCCAGCAGCATCTCAGAGGCACCCCTCCACTTT. Residues: CASSISEAPLHF. The chain carries TRBV7-9 and TRBJ1-6; no firm D call. In germline, CDR1 is SEHNR, CDR2 FQNEAQ (reference sequence). V was shortened by 5 bases and J by 11 bases, with 10 bases between the two germline ends. This CDR3 has 12 amino acids.

The chain employs TRBV9 and TRBJ1-3; possible D gene TRBD1, 6 bases. The CDR3 runs to 16 residues. Germline CDR1 SGDLS, CDR2 YYNGEE. The ends were cut back, 4 bases at V and 0 bases at J, with 14 bases in the middle. CDR3 coding DNA: TGTGCCAGCAGCCCCCGACAGGCCAGCTCTGGAAACACCATATATTTT. Its translation is CASSPRQASSGNTIYF.

The V gene is TRBV2, the J gene TRBJ1-4; possibly TRBD1 for D (6 bases). V shed 5 bases and J shed 4 bases, with 11 bases lying between them. Germline V gene lookup returns CDR1 SNHLY and CDR2 FYNNEI. This CDR3 contains 14 residues. The CDR3 loop reads CASSNRVVNEKLFF. The CDR3 nucleotides are TGTGCCAGCAGTAACAGGGTCGTTAATGAAAAACTGTTTTTT.

V is TRBV19 and J is TRBJ1-5; D is unclear. Germline loops: CDR1 LNHDA, CDR2 SQIVND (reference sequence). The V end lost 7 bases, the J end lost 0 bases, and 13 bases lay between the germline ends. The CDR3 runs to 15 residues. CDR3 DNA: TGTGCCAGTACCAATGGGAGGGATAGCAATCAGCCCCAGCATTTT. As protein: CASTNGRDSNQPQHF.

The chain is built from TRBV6-1 and TRBJ2-7; 10 positions agree with TRBD2. J was trimmed by 3 bases and V by 4 bases; bases with no gene match: 6. Germline CDR1 and CDR2: MNHNS and SASEGT. The CDR3 contains 15 residues. The CDR3 DNA is TGTGCCAGCAGTGCCCTCGAGCGGGGGGGCTACGAGCAGTACTTC. It encodes CASSALERGGYEQYF.

The chain joins TRBV9 to TRBJ2-1, with 12 bases aligning to TRBD2. From germline, CDR1 is SGDLS and CDR2 YYNGEE. The CDR3 is 18 residues long. Trimming at V came to 0 bases and at J to 0 bases, leaving 4 bases not matched to a gene. CDR3 nucleotide sequence: TGTGCCAGCAGCGTAGCTGGACTAGCGGGGCCCTCCTACAATGAGCAGTTCTTC. Translated: CASSVAGLAGPSYNEQFF.

The chain uses TRBV6-6 and TRBJ2-7; possibly TRBD1 for D (6 bases). The V end was cut by 0 bases, the J end by 4 bases, with 13 bases between. The CDR3 runs to 15 residues. Germline CDR1 reads MNHNY; CDR2 reads SVGAGI (reference sequence). The CDR3 reads CASSYSYDRRYEQYF. CDR3 nucleotide sequence: TGTGCCAGCAGTTACTCATACGACAGGAGGTACGAGCAGTACTTC.

The chain uses TRBV4-3 and TRBJ2-1, with D possibly called TRBD1 or TRBD2 (5 bases each). V was cut by 4 bases and J by 7 bases, with 11 bases left in between. Germline V CDR1 and CDR2: LGHNA, YSLEER. The CDR3 consists of 13 residues. The CDR3, as DNA: TGCGCCAGCAGCCCAAGGGACCGGAATGAGCAGTTCTTC. This encodes CASSPRDRNEQFF.

The chain employs TRBV27 and TRBJ2-3; the D gene is possibly TRBD2 (5 bases). This CDR3 has 16 amino acids. Germline lookup yields CDR1 MNHEY and CDR2 SMNVEV (reference sequence). Trimming took off 6 bases at V and 2 bases at J, with 18 bases between the two ends. Written as DNA, the CDR3 is TGTGCCAGCAGGAGGGATGCGGGTATTCTCACAGATACGCAGTATTTT. Encoded protein: CASRRDAGILTDTQYF.

CDR3 in amino acids: CASSRSRANTEAFF. In nucleotides, the CDR3 is TGCGCCTCGAGCCGGAGCAGGGCTAACACTGAAGCTTTCTTT. The chain recombines TRBV4-3 with TRBJ1-1; a possible D gene is TRBD1 (5 bases). V lost 11 bases, J lost 2 bases, and 18 bases lay in between. The V gene's germline CDR1 is LGHNA and CDR2 YSLEER. This CDR3 comprises 14 residues.

This rearrangement joins TRBV4-1 to TRBJ2-5, with unresolved D. The CDR3 loop spans 15 amino acids. With 0 bases removed from V and 1 base from J, the gap between germline ends came to 9 bases. The germline V gene has CDR1 MGHRA and CDR2 YSYEKL. CDR3 nucleotide sequence: TGCGCCAGCAGCCAAGATCGGGCAGTCCAAGAGACCCAGTACTTC. Its translation is CASSQDRAVQETQYF.

This clone was recorded only once. V usage is TRBV5-1 and J usage is TRBJ2-6; 7 nucleotides match TRBD2. Germline assignment: CDR1 SGHRS and CDR2 YFSETQ. CDR3 length: 16 amino acids. With 4 bases clipped from V and 4 bases from J, the junction kept 8 bases outside the gene matches. The CDR3 DNA sequence: TGCGCCAGCAGCCCCGGCGGGGGTTCCGGGGCCAACGTCCTGACTTTC. Residues: CASSPGGGSGANVLTF.

The chain links TRBV2 to TRBJ1-5, with TRBD1 matching 10 bases. The junction had 1 base not matched to a gene; V was cut back by 9 bases and J by 5 bases. In germline, CDR1 is SNHLY, CDR2 FYNNEI. The CDR3 length is 12 residues. CDR3 coding DNA: TGTGCCAGAGGGACAGGGGATCAGCCCCAGCATTTT. Encoded protein: CARGTGDQPQHF.

This clone appeared a single time. Germline is not matched at one junction end, which may reflect a read error. The chain uses TRBV18 and TRBJ2-7, with D possibly being TRBD2 (5 bases). This CDR3 has 14 amino acids. Germline lookup yields CDR1 KGHSH and CDR2 LQKENI. The CDR3 protein is CASSPPTLAGEQYF. The DNA of the CDR3 is TGTGCCAGCTCGCCACCTACCTTGGCGGGCGAGCAGTACTTC.

This rearrangement joins TRBV27 to TRBJ2-1; 8 nucleotides match TRBD2. V was pared by 7 bases and J by 1 base, with 18 bases of the junction left unmatched. Germline assignment: CDR1 MNHEY and CDR2 SMNVEV (reference sequence). The CDR3 length is 19 residues. The CDR3 region has the DNA TGTGCCAGCACCAACGGGGGGACTAGTCGCCCCCTATCCTACAATGAGCAGTTCTTC. As protein: CASTNGGTSRPLSYNEQFF.

This clone was counted between two and nine times. This chain uses TRBV10-3 with TRBJ1-2, with D hard to call. Trimming pared 7 bases from V and 3 bases from J, leaving 6 bases between. Germline CDR1 is ENHRY and CDR2 is SYGVKD. This CDR3 has 11 residues. The CDR3 DNA is TGTGCCATCAAGGAGGACTATGGCTACACCTTC. This sequence encodes CAIKEDYGYTF.

This clone came up once. The J gene is TRBJ1-1, the V gene TRBV7-2, with D unclear. The V end was cut by 5 bases, the J end by 5 bases, with 9 bases between. This CDR3 is 12 amino acids long. CDR1 and CDR2 from the germline V gene are SGHTA and FQGNSA. Written as DNA, the CDR3 is TGTGCCAGCAGCCGAGTCGAGACTGAAGCTTTCTTT. Its translation: CASSRVETEAFF.

V and J are TRBV4-3 and TRBJ2-3; D not certain. V lost 0 bases, J lost 6 bases, and 7 bases lay in between. The germline CDR1 and CDR2 sequences are LGHNA and YSLEER. This CDR3 comprises 13 residues. In DNA, the CDR3 is TGCGCCAGCAGCCAAGATAAAGTCGATACGCAGTATTTT. Its translation is CASSQDKVDTQYF.

CDR3 nucleotide sequence: TGCGCCAGCAGCTTTTTCCAGGGTACTGAAGCTTTCTTT. It is translated as CASSFFQGTEAFF. The V gene is TRBV5-1, the J gene TRBJ1-1, with a possible D match to TRBD1 (5 bases). V was cut by 2 bases and J by 5 bases, with 10 bases left in between. Germline values: CDR1 SGHRS, CDR2 YFSETQ. The CDR3 loop spans 13 amino acids.

The rearrangement links TRBV2 to TRBJ2-3; D ambiguous. The CDR3 is 15 residues long. Looked up from germline, CDR1 is SNHLY and CDR2 is FYNNEI. Trimming left V 3 bases short and J 0 bases short, with 10 bases between. CDR3 DNA: TGTGCCAGCAGTGATCGTGCCTATAGCACAGATACGCAGTATTTT. Residues: CASSDRAYSTDTQYF. Filled out from reference TRBV2 and TRBJ2-3, the complete variable domain reads EPEVTQTPSHQVTQMGQEVILRCVPISNHLYFYWYRQILGQKVEFLVSFYNNEISEKSEIFDDQFSVERPDGSNFTLKIRSTKLEDSAMYFCASSDRAYSTDTQYFGPGTRLTVL.

The rearrangement uses TRBV5-1 and TRBJ1-3, with D possibly being TRBD1 (6 bases). The V end lost 4 bases, the J end lost 4 bases, and 12 bases lay between the germline ends. The CDR3 totals 14 residues. Germline-derived CDR1 and CDR2 are SGHRS and YFSETQ. This CDR3 is CASSPWTAGNTIYF. Here the CDR3 DNA reads TGCGCCAGCAGCCCGTGGACAGCCGGAAACACCATATATTTT.

This clone was detected only a few times. The rearrangement uses TRBV19 and TRBJ2-1; possibly TRBD2 for D (5 bases). Trimming took off 5 bases at V and 11 bases at J, with 16 bases between the two ends. CDR3 length: 13 residues. Germline V lookup: CDR1 LNHDA, CDR2 SQIVND (reference sequence). This CDR3 reads CASSEGLPTQQFF. CDR3 nucleotide sequence: TGTGCCAGTAGTGAAGGACTCCCCACCCAGCAGTTCTTC.

The gene calls are TRBV2 and TRBJ1-6; TRBD1 matches at 8 bases. The CDR3 is made up of 14 amino acids. Germline loops: CDR1 SNHLY, CDR2 FYNNEI. V was pared by 2 bases and J by 9 bases, with 3 bases of the junction left unmatched. CDR3 amino acids: CASSESGGFSPLHF. As DNA, the CDR3 is TGTGCCAGCAGTGAATCAGGGGGCTTTTCACCCCTCCACTTT. Full variable domain (remainder filled in from reference TRBV2 and TRBJ1-6): EPEVTQTPSHQVTQMGQEVILRCVPISNHLYFYWYRQILGQKVEFLVSFYNNEISEKSEIFDDQFSVERPDGSNFTLKIRSTKLEDSAMYFCASSESGGFSPLHFGNGTRLTVT.

This sequence joins TRBV28 and TRBJ1-2, with 7 bases identical to TRBD1. The germline CDR1 and CDR2 sequences are MDHEN and SYDVKM. The J segment lost 3 bases and the V segment lost 6 bases, leaving 4 bases of the junction unmatched. This CDR3 contains 13 residues. The CDR3 protein is CASSQGGHYGYTF. CDR3 DNA: TGTGCCAGCAGCCAGGGGGGTCACTATGGCTACACCTTC.

The V gene is TRBV13, the J gene TRBJ2-7; TRBD2 matches at 11 bases. V shed 2 bases, J shed 12 bases, and the junction held 6 bases outside the gene matches. Germline CDR1 and CDR2: PRHDT and FYEKMQ (reference sequence). The CDR3 totals 13 residues. The CDR3 loop is CASSLLGLAGAYF. The DNA of the CDR3 is TGTGCCAGCAGCTTACTCGGACTAGCGGGTGCGTACTTC.

The chain recombines TRBV20-1 with TRBJ1-1; D possibly corresponds to TRBD1 (6 bases). Germline-derived CDR1 and CDR2 are DFQATT and SNEGSKA (reference sequence). The ends were cut back, 6 bases at V and 6 bases at J, with 11 bases in the middle. The CDR3 totals 11 residues. DNA of the CDR3: TGCAGTGCGGACGGGGGCGCTGAAGCTTTCTTT. Protein sequence: CSADGGAEAFF.

The chain employs TRBV9 and TRBJ1-3; D not certain. The CDR3 totals 16 residues. V lost 0 bases and J 5 bases, leaving 15 bases between the germline ends. Germline V CDR1 and CDR2: SGDLS, YYNGEE. The DNA of the CDR3 is TGTGCCAGCAGCGTAGGAATAAGTGGTCAGCGAAACACCATATATTTT. Translated, it gives CASSVGISGQRNTIYF. The whole variable domain, remainder taken from reference TRBV9 and TRBJ1-3, is DSGVTQTPKHLITATGQRVTLRCSPRSGDLSVYWYQQSLDQGLQFLIQYYNGEERAKGNILERFSAQQFPDLHSELNLSSLELGDSALYFCASSVGISGQRNTIYFGEGSWLTVV.